Below, 25 T cell receptor beta chains from the same sample are listed, as sequenced in a study of T cell responses to AZD1222 COVID-19 vaccine. Generated by immunoSEQ multiplex PCR, the TCRdb table keeps only in-frame clones and is missing some. The sample has over 120,000 clones; around 90% are singletons. The sample in question was peripheral blood, obtained on day 0 of AZD1222 vaccination. All receptors come from an adult in good health.

This rearrangement joins TRBV5-1 to TRBJ2-7; TRBD1 matches 7 bases. The CDR3 extends over 16 amino acids. Germline V gene sequence: CDR1 SGHRS, CDR2 YFSETQ. V dropped 1 base and J dropped 7; count of bases not matched to a gene: 14. CDR3 loop: CASSLLPGQQSGEQYF. CDR3 sequence (DNA): TGCGCCAGCAGCTTGCTTCCGGGACAGCAATCGGGGGAGCAGTACTTC.

The rearrangement uses TRBV19 and TRBJ2-7; 14 positions agree with TRBD2. With V trimmed by 4 bases and J by 4 bases, 6 bases remained unmatched. The CDR3 spans 16 residues. Per germline, CDR1 LNHDA and CDR2 SQIVND (reference sequence). The CDR3 DNA is TGTGCCAGTAGTAACGGGACTAGCGGGAGTATTTACGAGCAGTACTTC. Residues: CASSNGTSGSIYEQYF.

Note on this clone: One end of the junction is discordant with germline, which a read error may explain. This chain connects TRBV6-1 to TRBJ2-7; D not resolved. CDR3 length: 12 residues. CDR1 is MNHNS, CDR2 SASEGT, per germline. The CDR3 sequence: CASSEGTYEQYF. Written as DNA, the CDR3 is TGTGCCAGCAGCGAAGGGACCTACGAGCAGTACTTC.

The chain is built from TRBV19 and TRBJ2-2; 8 bases align to TRBD1. The V and J ends lost 2 bases and 6 bases, in that order; junction bases with no gene match: 5. Germline assignment: CDR1 LNHDA and CDR2 SQIVND (reference sequence). The CDR3 has 15 residues. CDR3 sequence reads: CASSILQGGSGELFF. CDR3 bases: TGTGCCAGTAGTATATTACAGGGGGGCTCCGGGGAGCTGTTTTTT. The variable domain in full, completed from reference TRBV19 and TRBJ2-2, reads DGGITQSPKYLFRKEGQNVTLSCEQNLNHDAMYWYRQDPGQGLRLIYYSQIVNDFQKGDIAEGYSVSREKKESFPLTVTSAQKNPTAFYLCASSILQGGSGELFFGEGSRLTVL.

The rearrangement joins TRBV14 to TRBJ1-4, with D perhaps TRBD1 (6 bases). V lost 4 bases and J 8 bases, leaving 14 bases between the germline ends. CDR3 length equals 14 residues. The germline gives CDR1 SGHDN, CDR2 FVKESK. In DNA form, the CDR3 reads TGTGCCAGCAGCCCGGGGGGCGCGAGGGAAAAACTGTTTTTT. This sequence encodes CASSPGGAREKLFF.

V and J are TRBV18 and TRBJ1-1, with 10 bases identical to TRBD1. V lost 3 bases, J lost 7 bases, and 5 bases stayed unmatched. This CDR3 is 14 amino acids long. Germline V gives CDR1 KGHSH, CDR2 LQKENI. This CDR3 reads CASSPTGTGVEAFF. The CDR3 nucleotides are TGTGCCAGCTCACCTACCGGGACAGGGGTTGAAGCTTTCTTT.

This clone has only one observation. Additional DNA sequences in this sample encode the identical CDR3. This sequence joins TRBV5-1 and TRBJ1-1; maybe TRBD1 (5 bases). The V and J ends lost 2 bases and 5 bases respectively, with 10 bases between them. The CDR3 contains 13 residues. Germline CDR1 SGHRS, CDR2 YFSETQ. The CDR3 is CASSLTGGTEAFF. The CDR3 region has the DNA TGCGCCAGCAGCTTAACAGGTGGGACTGAAGCTTTCTTT.

CDR3 bases: TGTGCCAGCAGTTTGACAGGGGAAATGCAGCCCCAGCATTTT. Translating it yields CASSLTGEMQPQHF. The gene calls are TRBV28 and TRBJ1-5; 8 nucleotides agree with TRBD1. Per the germline V gene, CDR1 is MDHEN and CDR2 is SYDVKM. Germline trimming cut 3 bases from V and 7 bases from J; bases unmatched to any gene: 5. The CDR3 length is 14 residues.

The chain recombines TRBV6-5 with TRBJ2-7; D is ambiguous. The V gene lost 6 bases and the J gene lost 2 bases, with 17 bases spanning the gap. Germline lookup yields CDR1 MNHEY and CDR2 SVGAGI. The CDR3 sequence is 15 residues long. This CDR3 reads CASRLLGRAPYEQYF. The CDR3 coding sequence is TGTGCCAGCAGACTCTTAGGTAGGGCACCCTACGAGCAGTACTTC.

The genes are TRBV11-3 and TRBJ2-2; D is unresolved. Per the germline V gene, CDR1 is SGHNT and CDR2 is YENEEA. This CDR3 is 18 amino acids long. Trimming shortened V by 6 bases and J by 0 bases, and 20 bases separated the two germline ends. CDR3 region: CASSNDQWGSSNTGELFF. As DNA, the CDR3 is TGTGCCAGCAGTAACGATCAATGGGGTAGTTCGAACACCGGGGAGCTGTTTTTT.

This chain joins TRBV7-3 and TRBJ1-1; 9 positions agree with TRBD1. V trimming: 3 bases; J trimming: 1 base; junction bases outside the gene matches: 3. The CDR3 spans 15 residues. CDR1 SGHTA and CDR2 FQGTGA come from the germline V gene. CDR3 coding DNA: TGTGCCAGCAGCTTTACAGGGGGCCGGAACACTGAAGCTTTCTTT. The encoded protein is CASSFTGGRNTEAFF.

The chain combines TRBV18 with TRBJ2-7, with D uncertain. The CDR3 is 14 amino acids. Germline values: CDR1 KGHSH, CDR2 LQKENI. The V and J ends lost 3 bases and 2 bases respectively, with 11 bases between them. The CDR3 DNA follows: TGTGCCAGCTCACCCCCCAGCCAGACCTACGAGCAGTACTTC. Its translation is CASSPPSQTYEQYF.

The chain has TRBV5-1 and TRBJ2-3; D unresolved. The ends were cut back, 5 bases at V and 1 base at J, with 5 bases in the middle. CDR1 and CDR2 (germline): SGHRS, YFSETQ. The CDR3 loop spans 12 amino acids. CDR3 bases: TGCGCCAGCAGAGCCGGCACAGATACGCAGTATTTT. Amino acid sequence: CASRAGTDTQYF.

This clone was detected once. The chain uses TRBV2 and TRBJ2-7; 7 bases fit TRBD2. Per germline, CDR1 SNHLY and CDR2 FYNNEI. Unmatched junction bases numbered 9, after V lost 6 bases and J lost 4 bases. The CDR3 sequence is 14 residues long. The CDR3 reads CASRAGLGIYEQYF. The DNA for the CDR3 is TGTGCCAGCAGAGCGGGACTGGGGATATACGAGCAGTACTTC.

The chain recombines TRBV3-1 (or the pseudogene TRBV3-2) with TRBJ2-5; a weak D match, TRBD2 (5 bases). The V end was cut by 4 bases, the J end by 4 bases, with 10 bases between. Germline CDR1 LGHDT, CDR2 YNNKEL (reference sequence). This CDR3 contains 13 residues. The CDR3 nucleotides read TGTGCCAGCAGCCCGGGCGCGGGAGAGACCCAGTACTTC. The encoded protein is CASSPGAGETQYF.

The V gene is TRBV5-4, the J gene TRBJ1-2, with a weak D call TRBD1 (5 bases). The CDR3 runs to 15 residues. V was shortened by 3 bases and J by 0 bases, with 12 bases between the two germline ends. CDR1 and CDR2 (germline): SGHNT, YYREEE (reference sequence). CDR3 sequence reads: CASSSWGETNYGYTF. The DNA for the CDR3 is TGTGCCAGCAGCTCATGGGGGGAGACTAACTATGGCTACACCTTC.

A single count supports this clone. The chain is built from TRBV20-1 and TRBJ1-1; D gene unclear. This CDR3 contains 11 residues. Germline CDR1 reads DFQATT; CDR2 reads SNEGSKA (reference sequence). V lost 4 bases and J 1 base, leaving 4 bases between the germline ends. The DNA for the CDR3 is TGCAGTGCTAAGAGGAACACTGAAGCTTTCTTT. It yields the protein CSAKRNTEAFF.

J is TRBJ2-1 and V is TRBV10-1, with TRBD2 identical over 12 bases. CDR1 is WNHNN, CDR2 SYGVQD, per germline (reference sequence). The V and J ends lost 2 bases and 7 bases, in that order; junction bases with no gene match: 3. There are 15 residues in the CDR3. The CDR3 DNA reads as TGCGCCAGCAGTGAGAGGACTAGCGGGAATAATGAGCAGTTCTTC. Translated, it gives CASSERTSGNNEQFF.

This clone was picked up one time. V usage is TRBV3-1 (or the pseudogene TRBV3-2) and J usage is TRBJ2-3; D unclear. Germline V gives CDR1 LGHDT, CDR2 YNNKEL (reference sequence). Deletions cut 2 bases from V and 7 bases from J, with 16 bases between. This CDR3 region has 15 residues. For the CDR3, the DNA is TGTGCCAGCAGCCAACCCTATCTCGGACCTAATACGCAGTATTTT. Protein product: CASSQPYLGPNTQYF.

V and J are TRBV4-1 and TRBJ1-1; weak D call: TRBD1 (6 bases). Germline values: CDR1 MGHRA, CDR2 YSYEKL. This CDR3 is built from 19 residues. V lost 4 bases, J lost 0 bases, and 24 bases lay in between. The chain's CDR3 is CASSPTTGSVALMNTEAFF. CDR3 coding DNA: TGCGCCAGCAGCCCCACCACAGGGAGCGTTGCCCTAATGAACACTGAAGCTTTCTTT.

The chain joins TRBV10-3 to TRBJ1-5, with TRBD1 matching over 8 bases. J gave up 7 bases and V 0 bases, and 5 bases lay outside the gene matches. Germline V gene sequence: CDR1 ENHRY, CDR2 SYGVKD. The CDR3 totals 15 residues. The CDR3 loop reads CAISESAGGGQPQHF. In DNA, the CDR3 is TGTGCCATCAGTGAGTCGGCAGGGGGCGGGCAGCCCCAGCATTTT.

The gene calls are TRBV5-1 and TRBJ1-1; D is unresolved. CDR3 length: 14 amino acids. Germline assignment: CDR1 SGHRS and CDR2 YFSETQ. The V and J ends lost 4 bases and 1 base respectively, with 11 bases between them. The CDR3 sequence is CASSKEQTNTEAFF. In nucleotides, the CDR3 is TGCGCCAGCAGCAAAGAGCAGACGAACACTGAAGCTTTCTTT.

The gene calls are TRBV5-1 and TRBJ1-1, with D perhaps TRBD1 (6 bases). The V gene's germline CDR1 is SGHRS and CDR2 YFSETQ. CDR3 size: 14 residues. V was pared by 5 bases and J by 5 bases, with 16 bases between. CDR3 residues: CASSSSGDMTEAFF. The CDR3 nucleotides read TGCGCCAGCAGTTCCTCAGGGGATATGACTGAAGCTTTCTTT.

Details on this clone: Other DNA variants within this sample encode the same CDR3. This chain connects TRBV9 to TRBJ1-6, with no clear D. The CDR3 sequence is 14 residues long. Trimming shortened V by 0 bases and J by 7 bases, and 8 bases separated the two germline ends. Germline V lookup: CDR1 SGDLS, CDR2 YYNGEE. CDR3 sequence (DNA): TGTGCCAGCAGCGTAGAAGCGAGGAATTCACCCCTCCACTTT. It is translated as CASSVEARNSPLHF.

The chain joins TRBV19 to TRBJ1-5; no definite D call. This CDR3 is 14 amino acids long. V dropped 7 bases and J dropped 2 bases, with 12 bases sitting between them. Germline V gene lookup returns CDR1 LNHDA and CDR2 SQIVND (reference sequence). The CDR3: CASIRGDGNQPQHF. CDR3 bases: TGTGCCAGTATAAGAGGAGACGGCAATCAGCCCCAGCATTTT.